The subject of this entry is one TCR beta chain. This sample was taken from a study of T-cell reconstitution after alpha-beta-depleted transplantation in children. Unique molecular identifiers featured in how the TCRbeta library was prepared. TCRdb re-derived calls from the PCR reads in MiXCR, one entry per CDR3 protein. The profile shows approximately 490,000 distinct CDR3 sequences, roughly an eighth of them singletons. Between the trimmed V and J ends, which lost 2 bases and 7 bases, there was a span of 5 bases. The germline V gene has CDR1 MNHNS and CDR2 SASEGT. The CDR3 is 12 residues long. This TCR derives from a human donor who donated a stem cell graft to a child with combined immunodeficiency. The V and J genes are TRBV6-1 and TRBJ2-2, with unresolved D. Material: PBMCs from the stem cell graft donor, obtained from the stem cell graft. The CDR3 loop reads CASSEFGGELFF. The CDR3 nucleotides read TGTGCCAGCAGTGAATTTGGCGGGGAGCTGTTTTTT.